Below are 12 T cell receptor beta chains sequenced from a single sample in a study of shared clonotypes between healthy human individuals. Sequencing used immunoSEQ multiplex PCR; TCRdb keeps in-frame clones, though not all of them. The profile shows approximately 2,000,000 clones, just over 90% of them singletons. CD45RO negativity and positive selection for CCR7 defined naive CD8 cells, a population that excluded terminally differentiated effector memory CD45RA+ cells. Specimen: naive CD8+ T cells from PBMCs. The receptors stem from a man in his late teens or twenties in good health. Some clones in this sample may be carry-over from other donors' samples.

The chain carries TRBV9 and TRBJ2-2; D possibly corresponds to TRBD2 (6 bases). The germline V gene encodes CDR1 SGDLS and CDR2 YYNGEE. The CDR3 sequence is 14 residues long. The V end lost 0 bases, the J end lost 5 bases, and 8 bases lay between the germline ends. This CDR3 reads CASSVEGRTGELFF. The CDR3 DNA follows: TGTGCCAGCAGCGTAGAGGGGAGGACCGGGGAGCTGTTTTTT.

The chain uses TRBV27 and TRBJ2-1; 7 positions match TRBD1. Germline V gene data show CDR1 as MNHEY and CDR2 as SMNVEV (reference sequence). CDR3 size: 15 residues. V lost 11 bases and J lost 2; bases outside the gene matches: 12. CDR3 protein: CASREGAAPYNEQFF. The CDR3 DNA sequence: TGTGCCTCCCGTGAGGGGGCGGCCCCCTACAATGAGCAGTTCTTC.

The chain employs TRBV5-6 and TRBJ1-1, with D unresolved. Trimming took off 0 bases at V and 8 bases at J, with 11 bases between the two ends. The germline V gene has CDR1 SGHDT and CDR2 YYEEEE. CDR3 length: 13 residues. CDR3: CASSLAGHPEAFF. The CDR3 DNA follows: TGTGCCAGCAGCTTGGCCGGTCATCCGGAAGCTTTCTTT.

The gene calls are TRBV28 and TRBJ2-3; 13 positions agree with TRBD2. Germline values: CDR1 MDHEN, CDR2 SYDVKM. V dropped 1 base and J dropped 6; count of bases not matched to a gene: 10. CDR3 length: 18 amino acids. CDR3 residues: CASSLSRTSGRLGDTQYF. The CDR3 coding sequence is TGTGCCAGCAGTTTATCCCGGACTAGCGGGAGACTTGGGGATACGCAGTATTTT.

This chain connects TRBV28 to TRBJ2-3; 10 bases are shared with TRBD2. Germline values: CDR1 MDHEN, CDR2 SYDVKM. J gave up 4 bases and V 6 bases, and 7 bases lay outside the gene matches. CDR3 length: 15 amino acids. The CDR3 coding sequence is TGTGCCAGCAGGTTAGCGGGAGGCAGCGCAGATACGCAGTATTTT. Translating gives CASRLAGGSADTQYF.

V and J are TRBV14 and TRBJ2-7, with 7 bases lining up with TRBD1. Germline values: CDR1 SGHDN, CDR2 FVKESK. The CDR3 totals 16 residues. Germline trimming cut 3 bases from V and 6 bases from J; bases unmatched to any gene: 14. The DNA of the CDR3 is TGTGCCAGCAGCCAGGAAGAGGGACAGCCATTTTCCGAGCAGTACTTC. Its protein is CASSQEEGQPFSEQYF.

This clone was seen a single time. This rearrangement joins TRBV7-9 to TRBJ2-1; D not resolved. This CDR3 comprises 12 residues. With 1 base removed from V and 15 bases from J, the gap between germline ends came to 13 bases. Per the germline V gene, CDR1 is SEHNR and CDR2 is FQNEAQ (reference sequence). The CDR3 nucleotides are TGTGCCAGCAGCTTAGGTAACGGAGAACTGTTCTTC. Translated: CASSLGNGELFF. Using reference TRBV7-9 and TRBJ2-1 for the parts outside the CDR3, the full variable domain is DTGVSQNPRHKITKRGQNVTFRCDPISEHNRLYWYRQTLGQGPEFLTYFQNEAQLEKSRLLSDRFSAERPKGSFSTLEIQRTEQGDSAMYLCASSLGNGELFFGPGTRLTVL.

The chain is built from TRBV11-2 and TRBJ2-5; no firm D call. This CDR3 comprises 16 residues. CDR1 SGHAT and CDR2 FQNNGV come from the germline V gene. Trimming took off 1 base at V and 4 bases at J, with 16 bases between the two ends. The CDR3, as DNA: TGTGCCAGCAGCTTAGGGTTACGTCGGGTCGTAGAGACCCAGTACTTC. Its protein product is CASSLGLRRVVETQYF.

The gene calls are TRBV11-1 and TRBJ2-2; D is perhaps TRBD2 (5 bases). CDR3 length: 13 residues. Trimming removed 4 bases from V and 5 bases from J, with 8 bases in between. Looked up from germline, CDR1 is SGHAT and CDR2 is FQDESV (reference sequence). DNA of the CDR3: TGTGCCAGCAGCTCCACTAGAACCGGGGAGCTGTTTTTT. Translated: CASSSTRTGELFF.

The rearrangement joins TRBV11-2 to TRBJ2-4; D tentatively fits TRBD1 or TRBD2 (5 bases each). Looked up from germline, CDR1 is SGHAT and CDR2 is FQNNGV. V was clipped by 5 bases and J by 6 bases, with 17 bases between them. This CDR3 has 15 residues. The CDR3 loop reads CASSPGLALLNIQYF. Written as DNA, the CDR3 is TGTGCCAGCAGCCCGGGGCTAGCCCTCTTAAACATTCAGTACTTC.

This clone was detected a few times. This same CDR3 is encoded by further DNA sequences in the sample. This chain joins TRBV10-3 and TRBJ1-2, with D perhaps TRBD1 (6 bases). The CDR3 is 12 residues long. The germline V gene encodes CDR1 ENHRY and CDR2 SYGVKD. The germline V and J ends were trimmed by 6 bases and 2 bases, with 7 bases remaining between them. The CDR3 sequence is CAISTGNYGYTF. The CDR3 DNA is TGTGCCATCAGCACAGGGAACTATGGCTACACCTTC.

The CDR3 DNA sequence: TGTGCCAGCAGGACCTACGGGACTAGTGGGTACGAGCAGTACTTC. Translation gives CASRTYGTSGYEQYF. This chain joins TRBV27 and TRBJ2-7; 8 bases fit TRBD2. The V segment lost 6 bases and the J segment 4 bases; nucleotides outside the gene matches: 11. The CDR3 spans 15 residues. Germline-derived CDR1 and CDR2 are MNHEY and SMNVEV (reference sequence).